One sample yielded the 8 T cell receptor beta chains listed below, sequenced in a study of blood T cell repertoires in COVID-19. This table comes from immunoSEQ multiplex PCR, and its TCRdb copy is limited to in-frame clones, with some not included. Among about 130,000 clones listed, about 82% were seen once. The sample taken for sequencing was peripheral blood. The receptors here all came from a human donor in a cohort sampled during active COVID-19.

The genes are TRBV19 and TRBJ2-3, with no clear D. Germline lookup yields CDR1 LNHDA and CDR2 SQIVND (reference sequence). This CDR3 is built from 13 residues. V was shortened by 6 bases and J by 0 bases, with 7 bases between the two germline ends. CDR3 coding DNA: TGTGCCAGTAGGGCCAGAAGCACAGATACGCAGTATTTT. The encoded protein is CASRARSTDTQYF.

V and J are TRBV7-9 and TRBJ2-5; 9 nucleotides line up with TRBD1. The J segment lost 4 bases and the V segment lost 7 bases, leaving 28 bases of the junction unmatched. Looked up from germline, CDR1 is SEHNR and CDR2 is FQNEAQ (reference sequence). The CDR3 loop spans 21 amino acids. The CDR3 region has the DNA TGTGCCAGCACCGTTCACGAAACCCGGGACAGGGAGTGGGACGGAGGAGAGACCCAGTACTTC. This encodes CASTVHETRDREWDGGETQYF.

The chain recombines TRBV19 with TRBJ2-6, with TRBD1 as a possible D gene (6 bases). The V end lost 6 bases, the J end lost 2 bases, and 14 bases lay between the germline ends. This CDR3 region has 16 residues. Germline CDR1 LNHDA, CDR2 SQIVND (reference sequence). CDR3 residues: CASSKPEGAGANVLTF. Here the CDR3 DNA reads TGTGCCAGTAGCAAGCCCGAGGGGGCTGGGGCCAACGTCCTGACTTTC.

The CDR3 region is CASSEVTSGPQETQYF. As DNA, the CDR3 is TGTGCCAGCAGTGAAGTGACTAGCGGGCCGCAAGAGACCCAGTACTTC. The chain combines TRBV6-1 with TRBJ2-5, with 10 positions matching TRBD2. The ends lost 1 base at V and 2 bases at J; junction bases unmatched: 4. The CDR3 sequence is 16 residues long. Germline V gene lookup returns CDR1 MNHNS and CDR2 SASEGT.

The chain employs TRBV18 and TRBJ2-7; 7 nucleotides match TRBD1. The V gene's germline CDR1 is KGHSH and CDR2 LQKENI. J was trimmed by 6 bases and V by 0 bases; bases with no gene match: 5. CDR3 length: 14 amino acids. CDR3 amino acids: CASSPPGQTGEQYF. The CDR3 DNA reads TGTGCCAGCTCACCACCGGGACAGACGGGCGAGCAGTACTTC.

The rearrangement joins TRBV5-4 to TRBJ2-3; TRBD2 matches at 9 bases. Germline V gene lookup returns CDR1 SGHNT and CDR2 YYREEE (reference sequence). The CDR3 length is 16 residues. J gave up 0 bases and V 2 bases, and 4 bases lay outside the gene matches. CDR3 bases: TGTGCCAGCAGCTTTACTAGCGGGTCTAGCACAGATACGCAGTATTTT. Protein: CASSFTSGSSTDTQYF.

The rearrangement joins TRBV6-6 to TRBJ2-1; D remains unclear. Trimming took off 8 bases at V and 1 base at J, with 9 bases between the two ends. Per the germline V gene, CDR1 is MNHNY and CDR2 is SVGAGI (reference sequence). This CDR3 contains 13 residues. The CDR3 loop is CASGLPSYNEQFF. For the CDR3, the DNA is TGTGCCAGCGGCCTCCCATCCTACAATGAGCAGTTCTTC.

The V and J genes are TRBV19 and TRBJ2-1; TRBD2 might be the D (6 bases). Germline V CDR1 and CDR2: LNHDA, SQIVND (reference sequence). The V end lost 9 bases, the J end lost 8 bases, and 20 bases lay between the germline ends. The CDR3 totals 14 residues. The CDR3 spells CARLTSRGEDEQFF. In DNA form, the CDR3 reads TGTGCCAGGCTAACTAGCCGAGGAGAGGATGAGCAGTTCTTC.